This TCR beta chain was found in a study of shared clonotypes between healthy human individuals. Donors had no recently reported acute infections or vaccinations and were HIV-negative. The repertoire was sequenced with immunoSEQ multiplex PCR; TCRdb's copy has only in-frame clones and lacks some. The sample contains about 980,000 clones, 60% to 85% of which appear only once. As regards this clone: What it binds is not known.

Study results and limitations: Naive subsets generally exceeded memory subsets in estimated richness.

The material sequenced was memory CD4+ T cells sorted from blood. Subset in this sample: CD45RA-negative fraction. The receptor's source is a man between 18 and 35 years old in good health.

CDR3 in DNA: TGTGCCAGCAGCTTACAGGGGGCAACAGATACGCAGTATTTT. Translation: CASSLQGATDTQYF. J is TRBJ2-3 and V is TRBV7-3, with 8 positions matching TRBD1. This CDR3 has 14 residues. Germline CDR1 is SGHTA and CDR2 is FQGTGA. With 2 bases clipped from V and 3 bases from J, the junction kept 1 base outside the gene matches.